Listed here is a single TCR beta chain. Other DNA sequences in the sample encode the same CDR3. This specimen comes from a study of OX40 agonist ivuxolimab in advanced cancers. TCRdb's table, derived via immunoSEQ multiplex PCR, lists solely in-frame clones and lacks some. The table lists tens of thousands of clones, approximately 85% of them singletons. The sample was CD4+ or CD8+ T cells sorted from blood, taken in a trial of the OX40 agonist ivuxolimab. The sequence was collected from an adult with an advanced solid tumor such as melanoma, head and neck, liver or kidney cancer.

CDR3 coding DNA: TGTGCCAGCAGTTACGGACAGCACAATGAAAAACTGTTTTTT. Its translation is CASSYGQHNEKLFF. The chain employs TRBV6-5 and TRBJ1-4; TRBD1 might be the D (6 bases). Germline values: CDR1 MNHEY, CDR2 SVGAGI. V lost 2 bases, J lost 5 bases, and 9 bases lay in between. The CDR3 loop spans 14 amino acids.